The text below deals with one T cell receptor beta chain. These data originate in a study of control samples from healthy donors and cancer patients. Generated by immunoSEQ multiplex PCR, the TCRdb table keeps only in-frame clones and is missing some. Here the sample spans about 140,000 clones, roughly 94% being singletons. This CDR3 comprises 16 residues. Trimming stripped 2 bases from V and 0 bases from J, with 8 bases between. Germline V gene data show CDR1 as SEHNR and CDR2 as FQNEAQ (reference sequence). The chain uses TRBV7-9 and TRBJ2-6, with no clear D. This receptor was identified in a man aged 35-49 years in good health. The sequenced sample consisted of blood. The CDR3 DNA sequence: TGTGCCAGCAGCTTATGGCAGCTCTCTGGGGCCAACGTCCTGACTTTC. As protein: CASSLWQLSGANVLTF. The full variable domain, its missing parts supplied by reference TRBV7-9 and TRBJ2-6, is DTGVSQNPRHKITKRGQNVTFRCDPISEHNRLYWYRQTLGQGPEFLTYFQNEAQLEKSRLLSDRFSAERPKGSFSTLEIQRTEQGDSAMYLCASSLWQLSGANVLTFGAGSRLTVL.